The 4 T cell receptor delta chains below come from one sample, sequenced in a study of gamma-delta chains in newborns, infants, children. TCRdb re-called clones from the reads using CATT. The sample holds under 6,000 delta-chain clones, 5.2% seen once. Sequencing input: blood. The source is a child who was a newborn, infant or young child, either healthy, febrile or measles-vaccinated (not recorded which).

A note on this clone: This may arise from a read error, as a much more abundant clone is one base away. Distinct nucleotide sequences in the sample also encode this CDR3. The chain uses TRDV2 and TRDJ1, with TRDD3 identical over 9 bases. This CDR3 is built from 18 residues. Germline V gene sequence: CDR1 GEAIGNYY, CDR2 EKD. After removal of 4 bases from V and 7 bases from J, the junction contained 21 bases not matched to a gene. CDR3 loop: CACDPVLGDTRFGRKLIF. As DNA, the CDR3 is TGTGCCTGTGATCCCGTACTGGGGGACACGCGTTTCGGCCGTAAACTCATCTTT.

The table lists this clone with a few counts. A much larger clonotype is one base distant, so this may be a read error. V gene TRDV2 combines with J gene TRDJ2; 12 nucleotides agree with TRDD3. The CDR3 extends over 13 amino acids. Looked up from germline, CDR1 is GEAIGNYY and CDR2 is EKD. The CDR3 coding sequence is TGTGCCTGTGACCTACTGGGGGATACTCAACACTTCTTT. It encodes CACDLLGDTQHFF.

This clone showed up just a few times. A read error likely explains why the TCRdb protein, taken from a much larger clone, differs from this DNA's translation at residue 8; the protein shown is translated from the DNA. The chain couples TRDV2 to TRDJ1, with 12 bases lining up with TRDD3. The CDR3 spans 18 residues. Germline V gene data show CDR1 as GEAIGNYY and CDR2 as EKD. J lost 3 bases, V lost 1 base, and 11 bases had no gene match. This CDR3 reads CACDTVSETGGYSDKLIF. CDR3 nucleotide sequence: TGTGCCTGTGACACTGTTTCGGAAACTGGGGGATACTCCGATAAACTCATCTTT.

This clone has more than one count but fewer than ten. The rearrangement joins TRDV1 to TRDJ1; 9 bases fit TRDD3. V was clipped by 4 bases and J by 1 base; unmatched bases: 16. CDR1 is TSWWSYY and CDR2 is QGS in the germline V gene. This CDR3 contains 19 residues. The CDR3 loop reads CALGGNFHPYWGTTDKLIF. The CDR3 DNA follows: TGTGCTCTTGGGGGAAACTTCCATCCTTACTGGGGGACCACCGATAAACTCATCTTT.